This TCR beta chain was observed in a study of CD4 T cell repertoires in COVID-19. Study-level background: CFSE-low cells expanded roughly ten days with IL-2, then restimulated with other coronavirus spikes.

Here immunoSEQ multiplex PCR was the method, and the copy in TCRdb shows in-frame clones only, minus some. The sample holds about 75,000 clones, 83% seen once. On this clone: No antigen is known for it.

Study conclusions and caveats: Suggested intraclonal diversification: top SARS-CoV-2-reactive clonotypes appeared in two or three memory subsets.

Donors had recovered from mild-to-severe COVID-19. These memory T cells were uncultured and sequenced directly after ex vivo isolation. CDR3 size: 15 residues. Germline CDR1 reads KGHSH; CDR2 reads LQKENI. The germline V and J ends were trimmed by 3 bases and 0 bases, with 10 bases remaining between them. The sequences come from CD4+ T cells from peripheral blood, collected after recovery from COVID-19. This TCR derives from a human donor who had COVID-19. The chain couples TRBV18 to TRBJ2-3; D is unresolved. The CDR3 DNA reads TGTGCCAGCTCACCGGTGAACCCTAGCACAGATACGCAGTATTTT. Translating gives CASSPVNPSTDTQYF. Full variable domain (missing parts from reference TRBV18 and TRBJ2-3): NAGVMQNPRHLVRRRGQEARLRCSPMKGHSHVYWYRQLPEEGLKFMVYLQKENIIDESGMPKERFSAEFPKEGPSILRIQQVVRGDSAAYFCASSPVNPSTDTQYFGPGTRLTVL.